Listed below are T cell receptor beta chains from one sample, sequenced in a study of T cells after yellow fever vaccination. TCRdb called the 5' RACE reads again in MiXCR, with one record for every CDR3 protein. Here the sample spans hundreds of thousands of distinct CDR3 sequences, roughly 5.2% being singletons. Sample: CD4+ T cells sorted from PBMCs, taken on the day of the yellow fever booster vaccination. The receptor source for this set is a man between 18 and 35 years old who received the YFV17D yellow fever vaccine. The CDR3 runs from the conserved cysteine through the conserved F or W.

j_call,v_call,cdr3_aa
TRBJ1-1,TRBV7-8,CASRPGQGDYTEAFF
TRBJ1-3,TRBV5-1,CASSVPGQGDTIYF
TRBJ2-5,TRBV5-8,CASSNGRASGVQETQYF
TRBJ2-6,TRBV4-1,CASSQDRGGSGANVLTF
TRBJ2-3,TRBV7-3,CASSTGLNRTDTQYF
TRBJ1-5,TRBV12-3/TRBV12-4,CASSLGGARNQPQHF
TRBJ1-4,TRBV7-6,CASSAQGGEKLFF
TRBJ1-4,TRBV15,CATSMGQEYEKLFF
TRBJ2-7,TRBV3-1,CASSQVPASYEQYF
TRBJ1-1,TRBV5-5,CASSTSGGGAEAFF
TRBJ1-2,TRBV28,CASTSGFNYGYTF
TRBJ2-1,TRBV20-1,CSAKGLAGYNEQFF
TRBJ2-5,TRBV4-3,CASSWTGIGETQYF
TRBJ2-3,TRBV28,CASRSTGGGDTQYF
TRBJ2-7,TRBV6-1,CASTNPRGANDEQYF
TRBJ2-7,TRBV29-1,CSGCDFSEQYF
TRBJ1-1,TRBV5-6,CASSSPRQGDTEAFF
TRBJ2-1,TRBV30,CAWSVQGVNEQFF
TRBJ2-2,TRBV28,CASSSPSGELFF
TRBJ2-5,TRBV20-1,CSASWHRGETQYF
TRBJ2-1,TRBV9,CASSVAGGNTYNEQFF
TRBJ1-6,TRBV6-6,CASINWDRASPLHF
TRBJ2-7,TRBV7-2,CASSLGGNSYEQYF
TRBJ2-2,TRBV29-1,CSVERTATGELFF
TRBJ2-7,TRBV12-3/TRBV12-4,CASSPGSYEQYF
TRBJ1-3,TRBV9,CASSVGSLQGAGGNTIYF
TRBJ1-5,TRBV5-1,CASSTGTDNQPQHF
TRBJ1-2,TRBV7-2,CASSWGEGAAKLYGYTF
TRBJ1-5,TRBV12-3/TRBV12-4,CASSIDREQPQHF
TRBJ2-3,TRBV7-2,CASSVQAGTQYF
TRBJ1-5,TRBV4-1,CASSQVQVKGNQPQHF
TRBJ2-6,TRBV10-3,CAIRLQGPGANVLTF
TRBJ1-2,TRBV7-2,CASSFGTAKSNYGYTF
TRBJ1-1,TRBV11-3,CASSLIQNTEAFF
TRBJ1-1,TRBV5-1,CASAGQSTEAFF
TRBJ2-5,TRBV7-6,CASNPGTQETQYF
TRBJ2-5,TRBV7-9,CASKKDGPPTATFRGMLETQYF
TRBJ2-5,TRBV5-1,CASSSGLSLETQYF
TRBJ1-1,TRBV7-6,CASSLDSVTEAFF
TRBJ1-2,TRBV10-3,CAISGTGAGIDGYTF
TRBJ2-2,TRBV12-3/TRBV12-4,CASRPAGTTGELFF
TRBJ2-7,TRBV11-2,CASSLDSWREQYF
TRBJ2-1,TRBV5-4,CASSLTGTRNNEQFF
TRBJ2-2,TRBV29-1,CSAAPPSAGELFF
TRBJ2-3,TRBV7-9,CASSLALGGETDTQYF
TRBJ1-5,TRBV20-1,CSAYDNSNQPQHF
TRBJ2-7,TRBV2,CASGTLYEQYF
TRBJ1-6,TRBV12-3/TRBV12-4,CASRPGQTDSPLHF
TRBJ2-2,TRBV6-6,CASRLAGAYTGELFF
TRBJ2-3,TRBV24-1,CATSDFTSGATDTQYF
TRBJ2-5,TRBV11-2,CASSLVLAGAETQYF